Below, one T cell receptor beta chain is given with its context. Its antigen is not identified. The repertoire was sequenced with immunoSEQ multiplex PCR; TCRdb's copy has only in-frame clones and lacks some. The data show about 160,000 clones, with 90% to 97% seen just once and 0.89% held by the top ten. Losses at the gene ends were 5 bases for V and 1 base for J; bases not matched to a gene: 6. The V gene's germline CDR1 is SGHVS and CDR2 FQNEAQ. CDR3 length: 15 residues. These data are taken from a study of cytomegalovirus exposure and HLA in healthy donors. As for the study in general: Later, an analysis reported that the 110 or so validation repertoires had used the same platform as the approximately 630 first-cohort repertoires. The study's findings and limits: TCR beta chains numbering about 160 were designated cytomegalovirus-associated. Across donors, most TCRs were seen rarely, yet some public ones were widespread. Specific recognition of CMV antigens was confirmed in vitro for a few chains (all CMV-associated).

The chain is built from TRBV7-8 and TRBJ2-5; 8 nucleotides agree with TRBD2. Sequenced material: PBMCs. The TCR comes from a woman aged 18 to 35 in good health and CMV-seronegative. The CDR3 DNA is TGTGCCAGCAGCGGATCCGGGACTAGCCAAGAGACCCAGTACTTC. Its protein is CASSGSGTSQETQYF. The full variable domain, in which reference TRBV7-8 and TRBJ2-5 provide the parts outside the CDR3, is GAGVSQSPRYKVAKRGQDVALRCDPISGHVSLFWYQQALGQGPEFLTYFQNEAQLDKSGLPSDRFFAERPEGSVSTLKIQRTQQEDSAVYLCASSGSGTSQETQYFGPGTRLLVL.